The sequence of this T cell receptor beta chain was determined in a study of OX40 agonist ivuxolimab in advanced cancers. Looking at the study overall: Patients were dosed intravenously with ivuxolimab at 0.01 to 10 mg/kg every 2 weeks.

Germline CDR1 is SGHTS and CDR2 is YDEGEE. This CDR3 region has 11 residues. The V and J ends lost 4 bases and 7 bases respectively, with 9 bases between them. Data came from immunoSEQ multiplex PCR; TCRdb stores just in-frame clones and leaves some out. Of approximately 91,000 clones in the sample, 80% to 90% are singletons; the top ten hold approximately 0.3%. This sequence was found in an adult with an advanced solid tumor such as melanoma, head and neck, liver or kidney cancer. The sample consisted of CD4+ or CD8+ T cells sorted from blood, taken in a trial of the OX40 agonist ivuxolimab. V and J are TRBV5-8 and TRBJ2-7; D unclear. DNA for the CDR3: TGTGCCAGCAGCCCCCTCTGGGAGCAGTACTTC. It encodes CASSPLWEQYF.